Listed here are 14 T cell receptor beta chains from one sample, sequenced in a study of T cells in women clearing cervical HPV infection. Measured with immunoSEQ multiplex PCR; TCRdb has only the in-frame clones, and not every one. This sample contains about 24,000 clones. Specimen: blood buffy coat. Receptors originate from a woman between 18 and 70 years old with a cervical HPV16 infection that either progressed to CIN3+ or cleared (not recorded which).

The covered CDR3 bases are TGTGCCGGGAAGGGGGACAGCTTCACTTCACCC. Translation gives CAGKGDSFTSP. The full CDR3 sequence reads CAGKGDSFTSPLHF. The chain combines TRBV6-2 or TRBV6-3 with TRBJ1-6; TRBD1 agrees at 7 bases. The CDR3 end falls 3 residues outside the read, so it is completed with the germline J gene. In germline, CDR1 is MNHEY, CDR2 SVGEGT. J gave up 9 bases and V 11 bases, and 13 bases lay outside the gene matches. CDR3 length: 14 amino acids.

About this clone: The read is 3 residues too short to cover the CDR3 end, so that end is filled in from the germline J gene. This rearrangement joins TRBV5-6 to TRBJ1-5, with TRBD1 identical over 10 bases. Germline CDR1 and CDR2: SGHDT and YYEEEE. V trimming: 2 bases; J trimming: 6 bases; junction bases outside the gene matches: 5. CDR3 length: 15 amino acids. CDR3 DNA (partial): TGTGCCAGCAGCTTCGGGACAGGGGTAGGTCAGCCC. Its protein product is CASSFGTGVGQP. The entire CDR3 reads CASSFGTGVGQPQHF.

A word on this clone: The CDR3 extends 3 residues past the end of the read, so its final part is completed from the germline J gene. The gene calls are TRBV15 and TRBJ2-1; tentatively, D is TRBD2 (5 bases). Trimming left V 4 bases short and J 9 bases short, with 10 bases between. The germline gives CDR1 LNHNV, CDR2 YYDKDF (reference sequence). The CDR3 runs 12 residues. The CDR3: CATSISGVEQFF. CDR3 DNA (partial): TGTGCCACCAGCATTTCCGGGGTTGAG.

On this clone itself: The CDR3 extends 3 residues past the end of the read, so its final part is completed from the germline J gene. This chain joins TRBV20-1 and TRBJ1-2, with D possibly being TRBD1 (5 bases). CDR3 length equals 14 residues. Germline CDR1 is DFQATT and CDR2 is SNEGSKA (reference sequence). The V end lost 5 bases, the J end lost 1 base, and 14 bases lay between the germline ends. The CDR3 sequence is CSASLGHLNYGYTF. The sequenced part of the CDR3 DNA is TGCAGTGCTTCTCTAGGACACCTTAACTATGGC.

As regards this clone: The read ends 3 residues early relative to the CDR3; the germline J gene fills the gap. The rearrangement links TRBV7-2 to TRBJ2-3, with 9 bases aligning to TRBD2. The CDR3 runs to 15 residues. CDR1 is SGHTA and CDR2 is FQGNSA in the germline V gene. Incomplete CDR3 DNA: TGTGCCAGCAGCCTGTGGACTAGCGCGGAAGAGACG. Its translation is CASSLWTSAEET. The entire CDR3 sequence reads CASSLWTSAEETQYF.

This clone is called medium-sized based on its frequency. CDR3 protein: CASSLWTSAEETQYF. CDR3 DNA (partial): TGTGCCAGCAGCCTGTGGACTAGCGCGGAAGAGACC. V is TRBV7-2 and J is TRBJ2-5; 9 nucleotides line up with TRBD2. The read ends 3 residues shy of where the CDR3 ends; the end is completed using the germline J gene. CDR1 SGHTA and CDR2 FQGNSA come from the germline V gene. The CDR3 extends over 15 amino acids. The junction had 7 bases not matched to a gene; V was cut back by 5 bases and J by 3 bases.

Of note for this clone: The missing CDR3 end, 3 residues past where the read stops, is filled in from the germline J gene. The rearrangement joins TRBV7-3 to TRBJ2-3, with D perhaps TRBD1 (6 bases). There are 16 residues in the CDR3. The germline CDR1 and CDR2 sequences are SGHTA and FQGTGA. The DNA read from the CDR3 is TGTGCCAGCAGCTCTGCAGGGGACGGCCCAGGAGAGACG. Translated, it gives CASSSAGDGPGET. The entire CDR3 protein is CASSSAGDGPGETQYF.

A remark on this clone: The read stops 3 residues short of the end of the CDR3; the missing end is completed from the germline J gene. V and J are TRBV5-1 and TRBJ1-4, with 9 nucleotides matching TRBD1. The CDR3 has 16 amino acids. Trimming at V came to 4 bases and at J to 5 bases, leaving 9 bases not matched to a gene. Per the germline V gene, CDR1 is SGHRS and CDR2 is YFSETQ. The covered CDR3 bases are TGCGCCAGCAGCGAGGGACAGGGTGTGCCAAATGAAAAA. It translates to CASSEGQGVPNEK. The full CDR3 is CASSEGQGVPNEKLFF. Based on the CDR3 plus reference TRBV5-1 and TRBJ1-4, the full variable domain is KAGVTQTPRYLIKTRGQQVTLSCSPISGHRSVSWYQQTPGQGLQFLFEYFSETQRNKGNFPGRFSGRQFSNSRSEMNVSTLELGDSALYLCASSEGQGVPNEKLFFGSGTQLSVL.

As to this clone: The read terminates 3 residues before the CDR3 end, so the remaining end is supplied by the germline J gene. This chain joins TRBV6-1 and TRBJ1-2; unclear D gene. The CDR3 has 18 residues. V was shortened by 1 base and J by 2 bases, with 20 bases between the two germline ends. The V gene's germline CDR1 is MNHNS and CDR2 SASEGT. CDR3 DNA, as far as it was read: TGTGCCAGCAGTGAAGGTGTCGGGTTTGGCGGGGAGAACTATGGC. Encoded protein: CASSEGVGFGGENYG. The CDR3 as a whole reads CASSEGVGFGGENYGYTF.

With respect to this clone: With the read ending 3 residues before the CDR3 end, the germline J gene is used to fill in that end. The genes are TRBV29-1 and TRBJ1-1; 8 bases are a match to TRBD1. Trimming took 8 bases from V and 3 from J; bases not matched to a gene: 8. Per the germline V gene, CDR1 is SQVTM and CDR2 is ANQGSEA. This CDR3 has 13 amino acids. CDR3 sequence reads: CSSRTGLYTEAFF. The covered CDR3 bases are TGCAGCTCGAGGACAGGGCTTTACACTGAA.

In regard to this clone: The read is 3 residues too short to cover the CDR3 end, so that end is filled in from the germline J gene. The chain recombines TRBV20-1 with TRBJ2-7; 11 bases line up with TRBD2. V shed 3 bases, J shed 6 bases, and the junction held 1 base outside the gene matches. This CDR3 is built from 12 residues. Per germline, CDR1 DFQATT and CDR2 SNEGSKA (reference sequence). This CDR3 reads CSARTSGAEQYF. Partial CDR3 DNA: TGCAGTGCTAGGACTAGCGGGGCCGAG.

Turning to this clone: The read terminates 3 residues before the CDR3 end, so the remaining end is supplied by the germline J gene. V and J are TRBV7-8 and TRBJ2-7, with 7 positions matching TRBD1. Per the germline V gene, CDR1 is SGHVS and CDR2 is FQNEAQ. The CDR3 is made up of 16 amino acids. V lost 0 bases and J lost 3; bases outside the gene matches: 8. CDR3 residues: CASSLATGTVNYEQYF. The DNA read from the CDR3 is TGTGCCAGCAGCTTAGCGACCGGGACAGTAAACTACGAG.

A remark on this clone: The sequenced fragment ends 3 residues before the CDR3 boundary, so the rest is inferred from the germline J gene. The rearrangement uses TRBV6-2 or TRBV6-3 and TRBJ1-4, with TRBD1 matching over 9 bases. In germline, CDR1 is MNHEY, CDR2 SVGEGT. The V segment lost 4 bases and the J segment 8 bases; nucleotides outside the gene matches: 8. The CDR3 loop spans 15 amino acids. Partial CDR3 DNA: TGTGCCAGCAGTTCGATACAGGGGGCGGGAGAAAAA. This encodes CASSSIQGAGEK. In full, the CDR3 is CASSSIQGAGEKLFF.

Concerning this clone: A read error may produce the germline difference seen at one junction end. The read terminates 3 residues before the CDR3 end, so the remaining end is supplied by the germline J gene. Other DNA sequences in the same sample also yield this CDR3. The V call is TRBV6-1, the J call TRBJ1-2, with D tentatively TRBD1 (6 bases). The germline CDR1 and CDR2 sequences are MNHNS and SASEGT. This CDR3 has 17 residues. The CDR3 DNA, read in part, is TGTGCCAGCAGTGAAGGGGCAGGGGCGACTCATTACTATGGT. It yields the protein CASSEGAGATHYYG. In full, the CDR3 reads CASSEGAGATHYYGYTF.